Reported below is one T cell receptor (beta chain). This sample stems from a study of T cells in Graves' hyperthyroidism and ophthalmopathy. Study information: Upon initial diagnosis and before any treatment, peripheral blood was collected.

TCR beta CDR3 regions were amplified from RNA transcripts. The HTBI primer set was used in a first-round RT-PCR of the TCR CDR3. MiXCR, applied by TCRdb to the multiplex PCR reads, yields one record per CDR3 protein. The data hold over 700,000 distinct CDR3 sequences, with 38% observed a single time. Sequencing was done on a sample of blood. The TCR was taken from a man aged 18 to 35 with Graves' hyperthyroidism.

CDR3 residues: CASSLGDGSYNSPLHF. CDR3 DNA: TGTGCCAGCAGCTTGGGGGATGGCTCCTATAATTCACCCCTCCACTTT. The chain is built from TRBV7-8 and TRBJ1-6, with D possibly matching TRBD1 (5 bases). CDR3 length: 16 residues. The germline CDR1 and CDR2 sequences are SGHVS and FQNEAQ. The V end lost 3 bases, the J end lost 0 bases, and 9 bases lay between the germline ends.